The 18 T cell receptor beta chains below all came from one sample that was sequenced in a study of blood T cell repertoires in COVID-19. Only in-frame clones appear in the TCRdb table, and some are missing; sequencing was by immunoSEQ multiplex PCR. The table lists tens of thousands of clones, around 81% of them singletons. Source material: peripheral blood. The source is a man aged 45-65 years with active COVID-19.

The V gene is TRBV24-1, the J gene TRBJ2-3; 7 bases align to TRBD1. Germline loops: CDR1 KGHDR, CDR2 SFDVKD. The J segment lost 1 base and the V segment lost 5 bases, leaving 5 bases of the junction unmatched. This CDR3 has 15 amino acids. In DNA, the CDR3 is TGTGCCACCAGTGTCTTGACAGGGCGCACAGATACGCAGTATTTT. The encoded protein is CATSVLTGRTDTQYF.

CDR3 loop: CASSADSRGPQHF. The CDR3, as DNA: TGTGCCAGCAGCGCAGATTCCCGGGGGCCCCAGCATTTT. This chain uses TRBV5-6 with TRBJ1-5, with D unclear. The CDR3 is made up of 13 amino acids. Germline lookup yields CDR1 SGHDT and CDR2 YYEEEE. V lost 4 bases to trimming and J lost 9 bases, with 14 bases between them.

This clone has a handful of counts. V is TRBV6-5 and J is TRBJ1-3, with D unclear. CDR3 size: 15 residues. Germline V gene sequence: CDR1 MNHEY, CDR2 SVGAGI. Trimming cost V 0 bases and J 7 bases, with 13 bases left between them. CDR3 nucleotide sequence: TGTGCCAGCAGTTACTCCACATTCGGGGAGAACACCATATATTTT. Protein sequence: CASSYSTFGENTIYF.

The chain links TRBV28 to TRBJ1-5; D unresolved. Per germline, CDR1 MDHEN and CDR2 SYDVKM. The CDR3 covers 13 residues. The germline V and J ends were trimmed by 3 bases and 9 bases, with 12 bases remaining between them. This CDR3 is CASSFDRGAPQHF. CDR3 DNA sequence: TGTGCCAGCAGTTTCGACCGGGGTGCGCCCCAGCATTTT.

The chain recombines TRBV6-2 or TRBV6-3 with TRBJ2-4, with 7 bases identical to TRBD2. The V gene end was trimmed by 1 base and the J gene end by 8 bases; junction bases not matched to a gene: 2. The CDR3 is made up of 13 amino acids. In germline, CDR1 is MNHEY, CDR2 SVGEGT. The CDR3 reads CASSYWGGDIQYF. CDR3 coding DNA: TGTGCCAGCAGTTACTGGGGGGGGGACATTCAGTACTTC.

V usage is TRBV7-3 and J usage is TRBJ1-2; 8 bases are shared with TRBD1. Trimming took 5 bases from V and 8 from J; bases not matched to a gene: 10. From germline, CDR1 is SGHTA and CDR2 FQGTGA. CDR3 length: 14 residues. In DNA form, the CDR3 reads TGTGCCAGCAGCCCAACACAGGGGGTAGGGGGCTACACCTTC. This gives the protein CASSPTQGVGGYTF.

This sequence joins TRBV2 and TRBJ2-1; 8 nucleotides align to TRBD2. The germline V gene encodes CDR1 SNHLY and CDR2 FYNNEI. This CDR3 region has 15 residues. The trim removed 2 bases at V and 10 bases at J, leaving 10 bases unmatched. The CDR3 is CASSEWRAGGREQFF. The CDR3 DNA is TGTGCCAGCAGTGAATGGCGGGCGGGAGGCAGGGAGCAGTTCTTC.

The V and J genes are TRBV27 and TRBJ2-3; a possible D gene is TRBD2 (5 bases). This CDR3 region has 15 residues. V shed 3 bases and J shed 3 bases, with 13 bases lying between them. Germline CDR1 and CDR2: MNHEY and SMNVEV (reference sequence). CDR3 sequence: CASSFEGSGTDTQYF. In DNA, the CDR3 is TGTGCCAGCAGTTTCGAGGGTTCTGGGACAGATACGCAGTATTTT.

CDR3 amino acids: CASSRWAGEQYF. Written as DNA, the CDR3 is TGTGCCAGCAGTCGTTGGGCTGGAGAGCAGTACTTC. V and J are TRBV6-2 or TRBV6-3 and TRBJ2-7; no clear D gene. Germline V gene data show CDR1 as MNHEY and CDR2 as SVGEGT. The CDR3 runs 12 residues. With 5 bases removed from V and 7 bases from J, the gap between germline ends came to 12 bases.

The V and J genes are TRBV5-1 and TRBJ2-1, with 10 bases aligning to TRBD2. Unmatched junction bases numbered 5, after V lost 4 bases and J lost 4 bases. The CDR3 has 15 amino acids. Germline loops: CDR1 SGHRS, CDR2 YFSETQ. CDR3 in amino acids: CASSVLAGEYNEQFF. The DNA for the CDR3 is TGCGCCAGCAGCGTTCTAGCGGGGGAGTACAATGAGCAGTTCTTC.

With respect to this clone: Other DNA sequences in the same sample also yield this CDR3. The CDR3 spells CASSVAGTSADTQYF. The CDR3 DNA reads TGTGCCAGCAGCGTAGCCGGGACTAGTGCAGATACGCAGTATTTT. The rearrangement uses TRBV9 and TRBJ2-3, with TRBD2 identical over 8 bases. Germline V lookup: CDR1 SGDLS, CDR2 YYNGEE. V gave up 0 bases and J gave up 4 bases; unmatched junction bases: 4. The CDR3 sequence is 15 residues long.

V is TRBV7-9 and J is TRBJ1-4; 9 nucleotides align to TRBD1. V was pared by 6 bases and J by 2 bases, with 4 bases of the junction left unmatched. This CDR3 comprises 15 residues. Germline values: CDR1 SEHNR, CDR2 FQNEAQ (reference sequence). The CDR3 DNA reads TGTGCCAGCAGTCGGACAGGGGCCACTAATGAAAAACTGTTTTTT. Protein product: CASSRTGATNEKLFF.

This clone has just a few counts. The CDR3 sequence is CASSPRVNADTQYF. CDR3 coding DNA: TGCGCCAGCAGCCCCAGGGTCAATGCGGATACGCAGTATTTT. The chain combines TRBV5-1 with TRBJ2-3; weak D call: TRBD1 (5 bases). The CDR3 covers 14 residues. Germline V gives CDR1 SGHRS, CDR2 YFSETQ. Trimming removed 4 bases at V and 6 bases at J, with 15 bases between.

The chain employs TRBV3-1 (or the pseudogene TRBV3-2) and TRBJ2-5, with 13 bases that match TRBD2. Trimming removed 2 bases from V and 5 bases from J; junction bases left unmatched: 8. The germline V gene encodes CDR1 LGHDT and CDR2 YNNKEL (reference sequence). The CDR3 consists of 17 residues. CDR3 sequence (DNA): TGTGCCAGCAGCCAACCGACTAGCGGGGGGCAAGGGGAGACCCAGTACTTC. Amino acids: CASSQPTSGGQGETQYF.

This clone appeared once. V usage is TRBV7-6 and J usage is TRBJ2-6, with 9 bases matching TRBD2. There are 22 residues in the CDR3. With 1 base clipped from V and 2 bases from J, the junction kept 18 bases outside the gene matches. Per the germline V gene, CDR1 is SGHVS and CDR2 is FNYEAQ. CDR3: CASSLGPAGGRRPDTGANVLTF. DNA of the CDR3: TGTGCCAGCAGCTTAGGGCCAGCGGGGGGACGCCGACCTGATACTGGGGCCAACGTCCTGACTTTC.

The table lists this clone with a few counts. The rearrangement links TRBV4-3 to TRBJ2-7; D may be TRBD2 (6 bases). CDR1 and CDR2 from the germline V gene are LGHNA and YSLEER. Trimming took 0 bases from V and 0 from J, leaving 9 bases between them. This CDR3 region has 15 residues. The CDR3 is CASSQEAGLSYEQYF. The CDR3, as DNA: TGCGCCAGCAGCCAAGAAGCGGGCCTCTCCTACGAGCAGTACTTC.

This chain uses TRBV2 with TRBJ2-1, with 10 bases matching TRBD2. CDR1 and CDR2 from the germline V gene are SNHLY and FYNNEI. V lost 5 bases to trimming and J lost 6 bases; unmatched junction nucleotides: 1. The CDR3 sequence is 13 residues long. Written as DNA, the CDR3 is TGTGCCAGCAGTAGCGGGAGGGGCAATGAGCAGTTCTTC. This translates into CASSSGRGNEQFF.

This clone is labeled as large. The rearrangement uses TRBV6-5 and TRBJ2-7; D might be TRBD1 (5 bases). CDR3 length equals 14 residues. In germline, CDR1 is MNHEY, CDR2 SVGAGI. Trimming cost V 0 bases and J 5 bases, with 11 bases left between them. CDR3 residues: CASSYSARAHEQYF. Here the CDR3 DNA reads TGTGCCAGCAGTTACTCGGCCAGGGCCCACGAGCAGTACTTC.